Shown below are 10 T cell receptor beta chains from a single sample sequenced in a study of regulatory T cells in long-lasting Graves disease. The time point is: persistent/refractory GD, antithyroid drugs over 5 years with positive TRAb. RNA isolated from PBMCs was used to make the TCR library. Building of the TCR beta libraries involved iRepertoire HTBI primers and Arm-PCR of CDR3 regions. MiXCR, applied by TCRdb to the multiplex PCR reads, yields one record per CDR3 protein. The sample includes 350,000 to 450,000 distinct CDR3 sequences, about 21% seen only once; the top ten take 13% to 15%. The sample was peripheral blood mononuclear cells (PBMCs), taken when the disease was refractory, from a patient treated with antithyroid drugs. The receptors shown here come from a female donor with Graves disease.

The table lists this clonotype with many counts. The genes are TRBV24-1 and TRBJ2-2, with 7 positions matching TRBD1. Germline CDR1 and CDR2: KGHDR and SFDVKD. This CDR3 spans 19 amino acids. After removal of 3 bases from V and 6 bases from J, the junction contained 18 bases not matched to a gene. CDR3 sequence (DNA): TGTGCCACCAGTGATCCCGCAGTGGGGGACAGTCTCACCTCCGGGGAGCTGTTTTTT. Protein: CATSDPAVGDSLTSGELFF.

This rearrangement joins TRBV28 to TRBJ2-7, with 13 bases fitting TRBD2. Trimming took 9 bases from V and 6 from J; bases not matched to a gene: 5. Germline V lookup: CDR1 MDHEN, CDR2 SYDVKM. CDR3 size: 13 residues. The CDR3 reads CASGLAGALEQYF. The CDR3 DNA is TGTGCCAGTGGACTAGCGGGAGCGCTCGAGCAGTACTTC. The full variable domain, its missing parts supplied by reference TRBV28 and TRBJ2-7, is DVKVTQSSRYLVKRTGEKVFLECVQDMDHENMFWYRQDPGLGLRLIYFSYDVKMKEKGDIPEGYSVSREKKERFSLILESASTNQTSMYLCASGLAGALEQYFGPGTRLTVT.

This clonotype has a handful of counts. The chain has TRBV20-1 and TRBJ2-3; D remains ambiguous. This CDR3 region has 17 residues. V lost 7 bases to trimming and J lost 0 bases, with 23 bases between them. Germline CDR1 and CDR2: DFQATT and SNEGSKA (reference sequence). CDR3 bases: TGCAGTGTGAAGAGGCGTGGTCCACCCACTAGCACAGATACGCAGTATTTT. It encodes CSVKRRGPPTSTDTQYF.

At least ten counts were recorded for this clonotype. The chain recombines TRBV28 with TRBJ2-7, with TRBD1 matching 8 bases. The CDR3 covers 16 residues. After removal of 6 bases from V and 5 bases from J, the junction contained 15 bases not matched to a gene. Germline V gene lookup returns CDR1 MDHEN and CDR2 SYDVKM. The CDR3 is CASSQGDWTGSHEQYF. CDR3 nucleotides: TGTGCCAGCAGCCAGGGGGACTGGACAGGGTCCCACGAGCAGTACTTC.

Ten or more counts support this clonotype. In nucleotides, the CDR3 is TGTGCCAGCAGGCAAAATACAGGGTTTAATGAAAAACTGTTTTTT. It yields the protein CASRQNTGFNEKLFF. This chain connects TRBV12-3 or TRBV12-4 to TRBJ1-4; tentatively, D is TRBD1 (6 bases). The CDR3 is 15 residues long. Trimming removed 6 bases at V and 4 bases at J, with 15 bases between.

The rearrangement uses TRBV12-5 and TRBJ2-1; 8 bases map to TRBD2. The CDR3 contains 15 residues. CDR1 and CDR2 (germline): LGHNT, FRNRAP. Unmatched junction bases numbered 9, after V lost 6 bases and J lost 5 bases. The DNA for the CDR3 is TGTGCTAGTGGCCGCGGACTAGCCGCCGACAATGAGCAGTTCTTC. Protein sequence: CASGRGLAADNEQFF.

This clonotype occurred a few times. This sequence joins TRBV27 and TRBJ1-2; D is possibly TRBD1 (5 bases). CDR3 length: 16 amino acids. CDR1 and CDR2 (germline): MNHEY, SMNVEV (reference sequence). V lost 0 bases, J lost 8 bases, and 19 bases lay in between. The CDR3 DNA follows: TGTGCCAGCAGTTTATCGGGAATGGAATTCAGGGACGGCTACACCTTC. This gives the protein CASSLSGMEFRDGYTF.

In its sample, this clonotype was seen many times. The chain is built from TRBV20-1 and TRBJ2-5, with D unclear. V shed 3 bases and J shed 4 bases, with 9 bases lying between them. The CDR3 sequence is 12 residues long. Germline loops: CDR1 DFQATT, CDR2 SNEGSKA (reference sequence). CDR3 nucleotide sequence: TGCAGTGCTAGGGGCAGGACAGAGACCCAGTACTTC. It yields the protein CSARGRTETQYF.

This clonotype occurred many times. The rearrangement links TRBV7-2 to TRBJ1-2, with D maybe TRBD1 (6 bases). The V gene's germline CDR1 is SGHTA and CDR2 FQGNSA. V lost 1 base and J lost 3, with 12 bases in between. The CDR3 length is 15 residues. This CDR3 reads CASSLGQGTYYGYTF. The CDR3 DNA reads TGTGCCAGCAGCTTAGGTCAGGGGACTTACTATGGCTACACCTTC.

This clonotype was observed many times. The chain couples TRBV20-1 to TRBJ2-1; D not certain. Germline V gene data show CDR1 as DFQATT and CDR2 as SNEGSKA (reference sequence). This CDR3 spans 15 amino acids. V dropped 4 bases and J dropped 3 bases, with 16 bases sitting between them. The CDR3 region is CSATPPQPHYNEQFF. The CDR3, as DNA: TGCAGTGCTACCCCCCCGCAACCTCACTACAATGAGCAGTTCTTC.